This entry lists 16 T cell receptor beta chains sequenced from one sample in a study of blood T cell repertoires in COVID-19. Profiled with immunoSEQ multiplex PCR; TCRdb holds only in-frame clones, not every one. Found here are some 450,000 clones, 70% to 90% of them singletons; the top ten hold 10% to 15%. Sample: peripheral blood. The origin of the receptors is a woman in her forties or fifties with COVID-19, enrolled during active disease.

The CDR3 protein is CASSPGLAGPKNIQYF. CDR3 coding DNA: TGTGCCAGCAGCCCGGGACTAGCGGGGCCCAAAAACATTCAGTACTTC. The chain is built from TRBV5-8 and TRBJ2-4, with 13 bases identical to TRBD2. V shed 4 bases and J 2 bases; nucleotides not matched to a gene: 3. The CDR3 is made up of 16 amino acids. The germline CDR1 and CDR2 sequences are SGHTS and YDEGEE.

This clone was picked up a small number of times. V and J are TRBV12-3 or TRBV12-4 and TRBJ1-1; D is unclear. This CDR3 contains 11 residues. V was cut by 6 bases and J by 7 bases, with 9 bases left in between. DNA of the CDR3: TGTGCCAGCAGACTCGAGGGTGAAGCTTTCTTT. This gives the protein CASRLEGEAFF.

The chain couples TRBV3-1 (or the pseudogene TRBV3-2) to TRBJ1-5; D unresolved. In germline, CDR1 is LGHDT, CDR2 YNNKEL (reference sequence). V was clipped by 1 base and J by 9 bases, with 16 bases between them. This CDR3 is 15 amino acids long. The CDR3 sequence is CASSQGTTPVMPQHF. For the CDR3, the DNA is TGTGCCAGCAGCCAAGGCACGACTCCGGTTATGCCCCAGCATTTT.

This chain uses TRBV7-3 with TRBJ2-2; tentative D call: TRBD2 (7 bases). Trimming took 4 bases from V and 10 from J, leaving 10 bases between them. CDR1 and CDR2 from the germline V gene are SGHTA and FQGTGA. CDR3 length equals 12 residues. CDR3 DNA sequence: TGTGCCAGCAGCTCGGGGGGCGTGGAGCTGTTTTTT. It encodes CASSSGGVELFF. Full variable domain (rest looked up from reference TRBV7-3 and TRBJ2-2): GAGVSQTPSNKVTEKGKYVELRCDPISGHTALYWYRQSLGQGPEFLIYFQGTGAADDSGLPNDRFFAVRPEGSVSTLKIQRTERGDSAVYLCASSSGGVELFFGEGSRLTVL.

The CDR3 protein is CASSEALLAGSYEQYF. CDR3 nucleotides: TGTGCCAGCAGTGAAGCGCTTCTAGCGGGTTCCTACGAGCAGTACTTC. V and J are TRBV6-1 and TRBJ2-7; 8 bases match TRBD2. Germline assignment: CDR1 MNHNS and CDR2 SASEGT. J was trimmed by 1 base and V by 0 bases; bases with no gene match: 5. CDR3 length: 16 residues.

The chain recombines TRBV5-1 with TRBJ2-7, with 9 nucleotides matching TRBD1. The trim removed 0 bases at V and 5 bases at J, leaving 12 bases unmatched. Germline CDR1 SGHRS, CDR2 YFSETQ. CDR3 length: 17 amino acids. In nucleotides, the CDR3 is TGCGCCAGCAGCTTGGAAGGAAGGAACAGGGGGCAAGACGAGCAGTACTTC. Its translation is CASSLEGRNRGQDEQYF.

This clone was counted a single time. The chain is built from TRBV10-2 and TRBJ1-2; possible D gene TRBD1, 6 bases. Trimming shortened V by 2 bases and J by 8 bases, and 21 bases separated the two germline ends. Germline CDR1 and CDR2: WSHSY and SAAADI. The CDR3 has 16 amino acids. This CDR3 reads CASSESRRTGPWGYTF. CDR3 coding DNA: TGCGCCAGCAGTGAGAGTCGCCGTACAGGGCCATGGGGCTACACCTTC.

The V call is TRBV15, the J call TRBJ1-4; TRBD1 is a possible D gene (6 bases). Germline V lookup: CDR1 LNHNV, CDR2 YYDKDF (reference sequence). The CDR3 consists of 14 residues. V shed 6 bases and J shed 7 bases, with 15 bases lying between them. The CDR3 nucleotides are TGTGCCACCAGTCCGGCGGGGGCGGGTGAAAAACTGTTTTTT. Its translation: CATSPAGAGEKLFF.

This chain uses TRBV30 with TRBJ2-2; no clear D gene. V was cut by 4 bases and J by 2 bases, with 11 bases left in between. CDR1 is GTSNPN and CDR2 is SVGIG in the germline V gene (reference sequence). This CDR3 region has 14 residues. This chain's CDR3 is CAWMGRRNTGELFF. CDR3 in DNA: TGTGCCTGGATGGGCCGACGAAACACCGGGGAGCTGTTTTTT.

The CDR3 loop is CASSLGRTDYGYTF. The CDR3 bases are TGTGCCAGCAGCTTAGGCCGGACTGACTATGGCTACACCTTC. The V call is TRBV5-6, the J call TRBJ1-2; D call uncertain. CDR1 is SGHDT and CDR2 is YYEEEE in the germline V gene. This CDR3 is 14 amino acids long. V lost 2 bases and J lost 3, with 11 bases in between.

This clone was picked up one time. J is TRBJ2-2 and V is TRBV7-9; TRBD2 matches at 10 bases. Germline V gene sequence: CDR1 SEHNR, CDR2 FQNEAQ (reference sequence). The CDR3 spans 17 residues. V shed 4 bases, J shed 2 bases, and the junction held 7 bases outside the gene matches. The CDR3 loop reads CASSSKRGGTNTGELFF. CDR3 in DNA: TGTGCCAGCAGCTCAAAGCGGGGGGGAACAAACACCGGGGAGCTGTTTTTT.

The V and J genes are TRBV7-9 and TRBJ2-7, with 8 bases lining up with TRBD2. Trimming removed 2 bases from V and 5 bases from J; junction bases left unmatched: 11. The CDR3 consists of 16 residues. Per the germline V gene, CDR1 is SEHNR and CDR2 is FQNEAQ (reference sequence). The CDR3 DNA follows: TGTGCCAGCAGCTTAATGGCGGGACTAGGTTTACACGAGCAGTACTTC. It specifies CASSLMAGLGLHEQYF.

V gene TRBV5-4 combines with J gene TRBJ2-5, with 7 bases identical to TRBD1. From germline, CDR1 is SGHNT and CDR2 YYREEE (reference sequence). The CDR3 contains 15 residues. The V and J ends lost 4 bases and 10 bases, in that order; junction bases with no gene match: 16. DNA of the CDR3: TGTGCCAGCAGCATGGGGGACAGACCTCGCCGAGACCAGTACTTC. It encodes CASSMGDRPRRDQYF.

The genes are TRBV5-5 and TRBJ2-3, with 9 bases aligning to TRBD2. Germline CDR1 SGHKS, CDR2 YYEKEE (reference sequence). This CDR3 is 16 amino acids long. Trimming removed 0 bases from V and 3 bases from J; junction bases left unmatched: 5. The CDR3 coding sequence is TGTGCCAGCAGCTTGGTCGGCGGGGGGGCGACAGATACGCAGTATTTT. Translated, it gives CASSLVGGGATDTQYF.

The rearrangement joins TRBV7-8 to TRBJ1-6, with TRBD1 matching 7 bases. V was clipped by 9 bases and J by 5 bases; unmatched bases: 7. This CDR3 is built from 14 residues. CDR1 is SGHVS and CDR2 is FQNEAQ in the germline V gene. The CDR3 coding sequence is TGTGCCAGTAGGGGCGACAGGGATAATTCACCCCTCCACTTT. Protein sequence: CASRGDRDNSPLHF. Based on the CDR3 plus reference TRBV7-8 and TRBJ1-6, the full variable domain is GAGVSQSPRYKVAKRGQDVALRCDPISGHVSLFWYQQALGQGPEFLTYFQNEAQLDKSGLPSDRFFAERPEGSVSTLKIQRTQQEDSAVYLCASRGDRDNSPLHFGNGTRLTVT.

There are a few counts of this clone. V and J are TRBV6-5 and TRBJ1-1, with 7 bases that match TRBD1. This CDR3 is 12 amino acids long. CDR1 MNHEY and CDR2 SVGAGI come from the germline V gene. With V trimmed by 5 bases and J by 11 bases, 8 bases remained unmatched. The CDR3 region has the DNA TGTGCCAGCAGTCCGGACAGGCTCGGGGCTTTCTTT. Translating gives CASSPDRLGAFF.